Each of the 23 T cell receptor beta chains below was sequenced from the same sample in a study of blood T cell repertoires in COVID-19. Sequencing was performed with immunoSEQ multiplex PCR; in TCRdb, only in-frame clones are kept and a portion is missing. The data contain 300,000 to 350,000 clones, 88% of them singletons. Input material: PBMCs or T cells enriched from blood (not recorded which). The source is a woman aged 30 to 39 who had been exposed to COVID-19.

V usage is TRBV11-2 and J usage is TRBJ2-5; D is ambiguous. Trimming pared 4 bases from V and 1 base from J, leaving 13 bases between. Looked up from germline, CDR1 is SGHAT and CDR2 is FQNNGV. This CDR3 region has 15 residues. CDR3 sequence: CASSSLGSFQETQYF. CDR3 DNA: TGTGCCAGCAGCTCCCTGGGCAGCTTCCAAGAGACCCAGTACTTC. Together with reference TRBV11-2 and TRBJ2-5, the CDR3 gives the full variable domain: EAGVAQSPRYKIIEKRQSVAFWCNPISGHATLYWYQQILGQGPKLLIQFQNNGVVDDSQLPKDRFSAERLKGVDSTLKIQPAKLEDSAVYLCASSSLGSFQETQYFGPGTRLLVL.

This chain joins TRBV27 and TRBJ2-1, with a possible D match to TRBD2 (6 bases). CDR3 size: 14 residues. Trimming removed 4 bases at V and 9 bases at J, with 16 bases between. Germline V gives CDR1 MNHEY, CDR2 SMNVEV (reference sequence). The CDR3 bases are TGTGCCAGCAGTTCCCAGGGTGCGGGGAGTGAGCAGTTCTTC. This encodes CASSSQGAGSEQFF.

This chain joins TRBV7-2 and TRBJ2-5, with D maybe TRBD2 (7 bases). This CDR3 is built from 16 residues. The V gene lost 6 bases and the J gene lost 1 base, with 18 bases spanning the gap. Germline-derived CDR1 and CDR2 are SGHTA and FQGNSA. The DNA for the CDR3 is TGTGCCAGCAGTCCCCGAGGGAGGGGGATCCAAGAGACCCAGTACTTC. This sequence encodes CASSPRGRGIQETQYF.

This chain's CDR3 is CASRWGTSGRPGYEQYF. In nucleotides, the CDR3 is TGTGCCAGCAGGTGGGGGACTAGCGGGAGGCCCGGGTACGAGCAGTACTTC. The chain combines TRBV5-5 with TRBJ2-7; 15 nucleotides agree with TRBD2. Losses at the gene ends were 5 bases for V and 4 bases for J; bases not matched to a gene: 10. CDR1 is SGHKS, CDR2 YYEKEE, per germline (reference sequence). CDR3 length: 17 residues.

This chain connects TRBV5-1 to TRBJ1-1, with D unclear. CDR1 and CDR2 from the germline V gene are SGHRS and YFSETQ. V gave up 4 bases and J gave up 1 base, with 17 bases separating them. The CDR3 is made up of 16 amino acids. Written as DNA, the CDR3 is TGCGCCAGCAGCGGATTGTCCCCAGGTCCGAACACTGAAGCTTTCTTT. As protein: CASSGLSPGPNTEAFF.

The chain joins TRBV7-9 to TRBJ2-1; perhaps TRBD2 as D (5 bases). V lost 5 bases and J 0 bases, leaving 11 bases between the germline ends. The CDR3 has 15 residues. Germline CDR1 and CDR2: SEHNR and FQNEAQ (reference sequence). Here the CDR3 reads CASSLSESSYNEQFF. CDR3 nucleotide sequence: TGTGCCAGCAGCCTTAGCGAGAGCTCCTACAATGAGCAGTTCTTC.

The chain combines TRBV3-1 (or the pseudogene TRBV3-2) with TRBJ2-1, with D unclear. Germline values: CDR1 LGHDT, CDR2 YNNKEL (reference sequence). Trimming left V 5 bases short and J 3 bases short, with 23 bases between. The CDR3 is 18 residues long. CDR3 DNA sequence: TGTGCCAGCAGCTTAAGCGCCAAATCGTATGTCCTCTACAATGAGCAGTTCTTC. Its protein is CASSLSAKSYVLYNEQFF.

The chain joins TRBV11-2 to TRBJ2-7; the D is unclear. The CDR3 loop spans 14 amino acids. The germline V gene encodes CDR1 SGHAT and CDR2 FQNNGV. The V and J ends lost 2 bases and 2 bases respectively, with 10 bases between them. The CDR3 nucleotides are TGTGCCAGCAGCTTATTGCGGTCGACCTACGAGCAGTACTTC. This encodes CASSLLRSTYEQYF.

The chain links TRBV7-3 to TRBJ1-5; 8 nucleotides line up with TRBD1. V lost 0 bases to trimming and J lost 7 bases; unmatched junction nucleotides: 5. The CDR3 sequence is 15 residues long. Germline-derived CDR1 and CDR2 are SGHTA and FQGTGA. CDR3 nucleotides: TGTGCCAGCAGCTTAACTCGGGACAGGTGGCAGCCCCAGCATTTT. Amino acid sequence: CASSLTRDRWQPQHF. Together with reference TRBV7-3 and TRBJ1-5, the CDR3 gives the full variable domain: GAGVSQTPSNKVTEKGKYVELRCDPISGHTALYWYRQSLGQGPEFLIYFQGTGAADDSGLPNDRFFAVRPEGSVSTLKIQRTERGDSAVYLCASSLTRDRWQPQHFGDGTRLSIL.

The gene calls are TRBV10-1 and TRBJ2-3; the D is unclear. This CDR3 is built from 12 residues. Trimming shortened V by 3 bases and J by 4 bases, and 5 bases separated the two germline ends. Germline CDR1 WNHNN, CDR2 SYGVQD (reference sequence). The CDR3 coding sequence is TGCGCCAGCAGTGACCTGTCAGATACGCAGTATTTT. This codes for CASSDLSDTQYF.

The genes are TRBV14 and TRBJ1-2, with no clear D. Germline CDR1 and CDR2: SGHDN and FVKESK. V was trimmed by 1 base and J by 3 bases, leaving 12 bases between them. This CDR3 spans 15 amino acids. CDR3 coding DNA: TGTGCCAGCAGCCAAGGTTGGTCGGTAGACTATGGCTACACCTTC. Residues: CASSQGWSVDYGYTF.

The chain uses TRBV5-1 and TRBJ2-1; D is uncertain. The V gene lost 0 bases and the J gene lost 8 bases, with 15 bases spanning the gap. The CDR3 is 15 amino acids. Germline V gene sequence: CDR1 SGHRS, CDR2 YFSETQ. The CDR3 DNA reads TGCGCCAGCAGCTTGGAGCGACGCCTATCCGATGAGCAGTTCTTC. Its protein is CASSLERRLSDEQFF.

The chain recombines TRBV11-3 with TRBJ2-3, with D maybe TRBD2 (5 bases). Germline V gives CDR1 SGHNT, CDR2 YENEEA. The CDR3 sequence is 15 residues long. Trimming shortened V by 5 bases and J by 2 bases, and 14 bases separated the two germline ends. The CDR3 coding sequence is TGTGCCAGCAGCACCAGACTACCTAACACAGATACGCAGTATTTT. This encodes CASSTRLPNTDTQYF.

Only one count was recorded for this clone. The rearrangement joins TRBV28 to TRBJ2-5; 11 bases fit TRBD1. CDR1 is MDHEN and CDR2 is SYDVKM in the germline V gene. With 4 bases clipped from V and 4 bases from J, the junction kept 5 bases outside the gene matches. The CDR3 is 15 amino acids. The CDR3 loop reads CASSSGQGAPETQYF. The CDR3 DNA sequence: TGTGCCAGCAGTTCCGGACAGGGGGCTCCAGAGACCCAGTACTTC.

The gene calls are TRBV2 and TRBJ1-1; D uncertain. CDR1 and CDR2 from the germline V gene are SNHLY and FYNNEI. This CDR3 spans 12 amino acids. V lost 3 bases and J lost 5, with 7 bases in between. The DNA for the CDR3 is TGTGCCAGCAGTGACAGTTGGACTGAAGCTTTCTTT. Translated, it gives CASSDSWTEAFF. The full variable domain, with the rest looked up from reference TRBV2 and TRBJ1-1, is EPEVTQTPSHQVTQMGQEVILRCVPISNHLYFYWYRQILGQKVEFLVSFYNNEISEKSEIFDDQFSVERPDGSNFTLKIRSTKLEDSAMYFCASSDSWTEAFFGQGTRLTVV.

This clone was seen a handful of times. The chain is built from TRBV19 and TRBJ2-1, with 11 positions matching TRBD2. J lost 1 base, V lost 6 bases, and 11 bases had no gene match. Germline V gene data show CDR1 as LNHDA and CDR2 as SQIVND (reference sequence). CDR3 length: 18 residues. For the CDR3, the DNA is TGTGCCAGTAGAACTACACTAGCGGGAGTTGGATCCTACAATGAGCAGTTCTTC. This sequence encodes CASRTTLAGVGSYNEQFF.

This chain links TRBV9 with TRBJ2-7, with 9 bases identical to TRBD1. The CDR3 covers 16 residues. J gave up 2 bases and V 3 bases, and 9 bases lay outside the gene matches. Germline V gene lookup returns CDR1 SGDLS and CDR2 YYNGEE. As DNA, the CDR3 is TGTGCCAGCAGCGACCGGTCCGGGACAGGGACCTACGAGCAGTACTTC. Translated: CASSDRSGTGTYEQYF. Full variable domain (rest looked up from reference TRBV9 and TRBJ2-7): DSGVTQTPKHLITATGQRVTLRCSPRSGDLSVYWYQQSLDQGLQFLIQYYNGEERAKGNILERFSAQQFPDLHSELNLSSLELGDSALYFCASSDRSGTGTYEQYFGPGTRLTVT.

The V call is TRBV6-5, the J call TRBJ2-7; TRBD1 matches at 10 bases. This CDR3 contains 14 residues. The V gene's germline CDR1 is MNHEY and CDR2 SVGAGI. With 9 bases clipped from V and 9 bases from J, the junction kept 14 bases outside the gene matches. The chain's CDR3 is CASRKPGQGLGQYF. CDR3 in DNA: TGTGCCAGTAGGAAACCGGGACAGGGGTTAGGGCAGTACTTC.

This chain links TRBV7-7 with TRBJ2-5; 7 bases line up with TRBD2. J was trimmed by 7 bases and V by 4 bases; bases with no gene match: 18. CDR3 length: 17 amino acids. CDR1 SSHAT and CDR2 FNYEAQ come from the germline V gene (reference sequence). The CDR3 reads CASSSGAGRDDLGTQYF. CDR3 nucleotide sequence: TGTGCCAGCAGCTCCGGAGCGGGGCGGGACGACCTTGGGACCCAGTACTTC.

The rearrangement uses TRBV3-1 (or the pseudogene TRBV3-2) and TRBJ2-7, with TRBD2 matching over 12 bases. J lost 6 bases, V lost 4 bases, and 4 bases had no gene match. This CDR3 is 14 amino acids long. From germline, CDR1 is LGHDT and CDR2 YNNKEL (reference sequence). The CDR3 sequence is CASSPASGRAEQYF. The CDR3 region has the DNA TGTGCCAGCAGCCCAGCTAGCGGGAGGGCCGAGCAGTACTTC.

The chain has TRBV29-1 and TRBJ2-5; TRBD2 matches 7 bases. CDR1 SQVTM and CDR2 ANQGSEA come from the germline V gene. J lost 2 bases, V lost 3 bases, and 12 bases had no gene match. CDR3 length: 16 residues. The DNA for the CDR3 is TGCAGCGTTGAGGGAGGGGAGGGCCCCCTTCAAGAGACCCAGTACTTC. Translated: CSVEGGEGPLQETQYF.

The chain employs TRBV3-1 (or the pseudogene TRBV3-2) and TRBJ1-3; D call uncertain. This CDR3 has 14 residues. V gave up 1 base and J gave up 4 bases, with 8 bases separating them. Germline values: CDR1 LGHDT, CDR2 YNNKEL (reference sequence). CDR3 loop: CASSQGTGGNTIYF. CDR3 in DNA: TGTGCCAGCAGCCAAGGGACGGGGGGAAACACCATATATTTT.

This chain uses TRBV6-2 or TRBV6-3 with TRBJ2-7, with a weak D call TRBD2 (5 bases). CDR3 length: 15 amino acids. V lost 1 base, J lost 2 bases, and 12 bases lay in between. Germline loops: CDR1 MNHEY, CDR2 SVGEGT. CDR3 coding DNA: TGTGCCAGCAGTTACTGGGGTGAGGGCACCTACGAGCAGTACTTC. Protein: CASSYWGEGTYEQYF.